This T cell receptor beta chain was recovered during a study of T-cell memory formation after mild COVID-19. Sample barcodes and UMIs were carried by the TCR alpha and TCR beta cDNA libraries that 5'RACE generated with constant-segment primers. Using its own MiXCR run on the 5' RACE reads, TCRdb lists one record per CDR3 protein. The profile covers 350,000 to 500,000 distinct CDR3 sequences, with about 20% appearing a single time and 20% to 25% taken by the ten largest. The CDR3 consists of 15 residues. Unmatched junction bases numbered 5, after V lost 4 bases and J lost 0 bases. Germline V lookup: CDR1 MGHRA, CDR2 YSYEKL. This clonotype occurred a few times.

This chain joins TRBV4-1 and TRBJ1-1, with 7 bases matching TRBD1. The clonotype was recovered from a man aged 18 to 29 who had mild COVID-19 (a few samples of this study predate the infection). Cell type and time point are not known. The sequenced sample was PBMCs or a T cell subset sorted from them (not recorded which). CDR3 in amino acids: CASSRSGTVNTEAFF. In DNA, the CDR3 is TGCGCCAGCAGCCGATCCGGGACAGTGAACACTGAAGCTTTCTTT.